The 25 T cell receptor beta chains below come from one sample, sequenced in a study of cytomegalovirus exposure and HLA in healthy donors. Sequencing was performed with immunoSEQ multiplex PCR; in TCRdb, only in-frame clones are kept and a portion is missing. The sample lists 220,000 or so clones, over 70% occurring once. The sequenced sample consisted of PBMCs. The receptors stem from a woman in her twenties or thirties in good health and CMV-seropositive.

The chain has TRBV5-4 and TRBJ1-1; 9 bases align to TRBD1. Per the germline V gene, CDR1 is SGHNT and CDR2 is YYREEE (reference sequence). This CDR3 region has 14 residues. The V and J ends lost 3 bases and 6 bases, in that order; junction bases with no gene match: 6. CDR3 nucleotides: TGTGCCAGCAGCTGGGACAGGGAGGTCCCTGAAGCTTTCTTT. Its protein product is CASSWDREVPEAFF.

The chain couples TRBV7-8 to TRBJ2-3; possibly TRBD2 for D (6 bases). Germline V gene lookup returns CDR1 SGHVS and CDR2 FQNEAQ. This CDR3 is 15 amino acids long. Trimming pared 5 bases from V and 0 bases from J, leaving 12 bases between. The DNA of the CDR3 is TGTGCCAGCAGCCGCCGGGACTTGAGCACAGATACGCAGTATTTT. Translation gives CASSRRDLSTDTQYF.

Here the CDR3 DNA reads TGTGCCTGGAGAAGGGTGGGGCTTGAGCAGTTCTTC. Translated: CAWRRVGLEQFF. The chain links TRBV30 to TRBJ2-1; D might be TRBD1 (5 bases). Per the germline V gene, CDR1 is GTSNPN and CDR2 is SVGIG (reference sequence). This CDR3 is 12 amino acids long. V was cut by 3 bases and J by 9 bases, with 12 bases left in between. The full variable domain, its missing parts supplied by reference TRBV30 and TRBJ2-1, is SQTIHQWPATLVQPVGSPLSLECTVEGTSNPNLYWYRQAAGRGLQLLFYSVGIGQISSEVPQNLSASRPQDRQFILSSKKLLLSDSGFYLCAWRRVGLEQFFGPGTRLTVL.

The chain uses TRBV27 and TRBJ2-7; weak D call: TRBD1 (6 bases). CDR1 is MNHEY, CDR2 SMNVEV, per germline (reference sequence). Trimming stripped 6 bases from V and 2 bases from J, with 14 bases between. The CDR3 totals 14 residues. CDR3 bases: TGTGCCAGCAGGATACCGGGACAAGCCTACGAGCAGTACTTC. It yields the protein CASRIPGQAYEQYF.

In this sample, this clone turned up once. CDR3 sequence: CASSWVGVDTQYF. The CDR3 region has the DNA TGCGCCAGCAGCTGGGTGGGGGTAGATACGCAGTATTTT. The V gene is TRBV5-1, the J gene TRBJ2-3; either TRBD1 or TRBD2 may supply D (5 bases each). The length of the CDR3 is 13 residues. V was shortened by 3 bases and J by 5 bases, with 10 bases between the two germline ends. Per the germline V gene, CDR1 is SGHRS and CDR2 is YFSETQ. The full variable domain, completed using reference TRBV5-1 and TRBJ2-3, is KAGVTQTPRYLIKTRGQQVTLSCSPISGHRSVSWYQQTPGQGLQFLFEYFSETQRNKGNFPGRFSGRQFSNSRSEMNVSTLELGDSALYLCASSWVGVDTQYFGPGTRLTVL.

The CDR3 DNA reads as TGTGCCAGCAGTTTTTTGATTAATGAAAAACTGTTTTTT. Translation gives CASSFLINEKLFF. This chain links TRBV28 with TRBJ1-4, with D unresolved. Germline V lookup: CDR1 MDHEN, CDR2 SYDVKM. CDR3 length: 13 residues. The V end was cut by 3 bases, the J end by 4 bases, with 6 bases between.

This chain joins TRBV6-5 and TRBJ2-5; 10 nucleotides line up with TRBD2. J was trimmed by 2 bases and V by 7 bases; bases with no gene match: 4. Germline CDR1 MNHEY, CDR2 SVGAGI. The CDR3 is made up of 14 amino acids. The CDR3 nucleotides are TGTGCCAGCACCCGGACTAGCGGACAAGAGACCCAGTACTTC. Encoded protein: CASTRTSGQETQYF.

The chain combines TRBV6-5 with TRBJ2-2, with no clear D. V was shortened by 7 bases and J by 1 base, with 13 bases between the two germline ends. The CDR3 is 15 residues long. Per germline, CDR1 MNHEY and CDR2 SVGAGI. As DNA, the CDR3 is TGTGCCAGCACCCGGACCGGCGGGAACACCGGGGAGCTGTTTTTT. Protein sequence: CASTRTGGNTGELFF.

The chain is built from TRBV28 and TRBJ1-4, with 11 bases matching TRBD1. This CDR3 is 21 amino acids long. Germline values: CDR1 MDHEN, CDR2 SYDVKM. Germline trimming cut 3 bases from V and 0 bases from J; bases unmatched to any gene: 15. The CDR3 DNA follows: TGTGCCAGCAGTTTTCTTCGGTTGAGGGACAGGGGGACGGCAACTAATGAAAAACTGTTTTTT. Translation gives CASSFLRLRDRGTATNEKLFF.

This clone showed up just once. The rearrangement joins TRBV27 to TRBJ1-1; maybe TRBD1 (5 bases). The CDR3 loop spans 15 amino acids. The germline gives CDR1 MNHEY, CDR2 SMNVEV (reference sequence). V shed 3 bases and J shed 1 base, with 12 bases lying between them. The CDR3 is CASSLYRTSNTEAFF. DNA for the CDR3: TGTGCCAGCAGTTTGTATAGGACATCGAACACTGAAGCTTTCTTT.

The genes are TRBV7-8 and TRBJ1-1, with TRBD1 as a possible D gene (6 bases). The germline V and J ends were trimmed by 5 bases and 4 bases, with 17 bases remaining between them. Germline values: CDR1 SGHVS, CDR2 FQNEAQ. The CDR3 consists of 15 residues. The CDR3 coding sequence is TGTGCCAGCAGCCCCGCAGGGGAGGACGGCACTGAAGCTTTCTTT. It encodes CASSPAGEDGTEAFF.

The CDR3 protein is CASSLGVSLISNTEAFF. DNA for the CDR3: TGTGCCAGCAGCTTAGGGGTCAGTCTTATTTCGAACACTGAAGCTTTCTTT. This chain uses TRBV7-6 with TRBJ1-1; no clear D gene. The CDR3 sequence is 17 residues long. V shed 1 base and J shed 1 base, with 16 bases lying between them. CDR1 SGHVS and CDR2 FNYEAQ come from the germline V gene.

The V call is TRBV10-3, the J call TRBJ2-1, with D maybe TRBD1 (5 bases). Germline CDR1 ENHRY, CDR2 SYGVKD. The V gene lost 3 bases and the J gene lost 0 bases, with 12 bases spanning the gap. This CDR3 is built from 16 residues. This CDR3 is CAISESGQSSYNEQFF. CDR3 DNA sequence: TGTGCCATCAGTGAATCAGGGCAGAGCTCCTACAATGAGCAGTTCTTC.

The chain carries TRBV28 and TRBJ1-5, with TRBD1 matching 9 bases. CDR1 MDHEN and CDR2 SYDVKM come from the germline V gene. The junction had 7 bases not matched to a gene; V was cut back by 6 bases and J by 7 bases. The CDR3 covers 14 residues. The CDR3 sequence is CASSPGQGSQPQHF. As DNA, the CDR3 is TGTGCCAGCAGCCCCGGACAGGGGAGCCAGCCCCAGCATTTT.

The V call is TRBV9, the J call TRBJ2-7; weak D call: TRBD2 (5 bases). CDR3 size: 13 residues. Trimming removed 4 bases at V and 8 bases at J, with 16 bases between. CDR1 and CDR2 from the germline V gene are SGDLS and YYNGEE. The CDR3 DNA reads TGTGCCAGCAGCCCCCGATCTGGACTCCAGCAGTACTTC. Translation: CASSPRSGLQQYF. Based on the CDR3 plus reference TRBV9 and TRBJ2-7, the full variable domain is DSGVTQTPKHLITATGQRVTLRCSPRSGDLSVYWYQQSLDQGLQFLIQYYNGEERAKGNILERFSAQQFPDLHSELNLSSLELGDSALYFCASSPRSGLQQYFGPGTRLTVT.

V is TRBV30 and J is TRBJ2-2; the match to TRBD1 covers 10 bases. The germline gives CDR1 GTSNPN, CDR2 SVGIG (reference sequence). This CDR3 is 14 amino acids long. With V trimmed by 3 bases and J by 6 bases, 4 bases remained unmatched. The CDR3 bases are TGTGCCTGGAGCCGGGACAGGGGAGCCGGGGAGCTGTTTTTT. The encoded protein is CAWSRDRGAGELFF. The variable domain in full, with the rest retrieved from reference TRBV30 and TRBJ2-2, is SQTIHQWPATLVQPVGSPLSLECTVEGTSNPNLYWYRQAAGRGLQLLFYSVGIGQISSEVPQNLSASRPQDRQFILSSKKLLLSDSGFYLCAWSRDRGAGELFFGEGSRLTVL.

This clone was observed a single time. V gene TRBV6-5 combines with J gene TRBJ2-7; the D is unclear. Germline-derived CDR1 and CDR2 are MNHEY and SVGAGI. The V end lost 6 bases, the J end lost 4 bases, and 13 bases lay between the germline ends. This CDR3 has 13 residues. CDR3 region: CASRKVQMYEQYF. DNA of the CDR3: TGTGCCAGCAGAAAGGTTCAGATGTACGAGCAGTACTTC.

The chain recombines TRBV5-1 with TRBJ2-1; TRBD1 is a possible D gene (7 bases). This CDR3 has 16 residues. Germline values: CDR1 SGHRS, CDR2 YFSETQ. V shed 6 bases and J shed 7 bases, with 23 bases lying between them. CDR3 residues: CASTPLGGRGRNEQFF. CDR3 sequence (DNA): TGCGCCAGCACTCCCTTGGGAGGTAGGGGGCGAAATGAGCAGTTCTTC.

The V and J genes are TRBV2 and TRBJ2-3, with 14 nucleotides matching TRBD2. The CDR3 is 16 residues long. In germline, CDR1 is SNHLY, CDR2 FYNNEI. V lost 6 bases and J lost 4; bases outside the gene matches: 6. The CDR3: CASRPGLAGEADTQYF. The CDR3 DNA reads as TGTGCCAGCAGGCCGGGACTAGCGGGAGAGGCAGATACGCAGTATTTT.

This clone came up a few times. The CDR3 DNA reads TGTGCCAGCAGGCAGTACAATGAGCAGTTCTTC. This encodes CASRQYNEQFF. This chain links TRBV7-8 with TRBJ2-1; D is undetermined. There are 11 residues in the CDR3. Trimming left V 6 bases short and J 4 bases short, with 4 bases between. Germline V lookup: CDR1 SGHVS, CDR2 FQNEAQ. The full variable domain, completed using reference TRBV7-8 and TRBJ2-1, is GAGVSQSPRYKVAKRGQDVALRCDPISGHVSLFWYQQALGQGPEFLTYFQNEAQLDKSGLPSDRFFAERPEGSVSTLKIQRTQQEDSAVYLCASRQYNEQFFGPGTRLTVL.

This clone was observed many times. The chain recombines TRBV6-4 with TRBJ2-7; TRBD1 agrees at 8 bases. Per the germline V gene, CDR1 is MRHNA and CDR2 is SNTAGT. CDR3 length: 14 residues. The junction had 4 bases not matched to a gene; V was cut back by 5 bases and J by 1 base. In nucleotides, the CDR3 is TGTGCCAGCAGTCCGACAGGGGAGTCCTACGAGCAGTACTTC. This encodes CASSPTGESYEQYF.

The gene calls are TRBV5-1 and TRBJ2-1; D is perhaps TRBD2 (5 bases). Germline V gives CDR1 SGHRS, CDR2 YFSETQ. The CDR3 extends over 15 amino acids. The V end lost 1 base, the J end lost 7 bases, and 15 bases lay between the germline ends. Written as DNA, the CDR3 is TGCGCCAGCAGCTTGAACGGGAAGGTCATGAATGAGCAGTTCTTC. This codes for CASSLNGKVMNEQFF.

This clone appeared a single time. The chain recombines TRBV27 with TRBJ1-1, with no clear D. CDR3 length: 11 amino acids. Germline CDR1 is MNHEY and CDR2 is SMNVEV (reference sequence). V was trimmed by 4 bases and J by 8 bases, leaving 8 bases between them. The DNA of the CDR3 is TGTGCCAGCAGTTCGCCCATAGAAGCTTTCTTT. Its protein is CASSSPIEAFF.

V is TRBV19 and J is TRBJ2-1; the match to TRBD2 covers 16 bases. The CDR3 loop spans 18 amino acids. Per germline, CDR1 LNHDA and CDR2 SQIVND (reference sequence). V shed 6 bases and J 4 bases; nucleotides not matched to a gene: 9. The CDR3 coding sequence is TGTGCCAGTAGCCCGGGACTAGCGGGAGGGCGACAGTACAATGAGCAGTTCTTC. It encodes CASSPGLAGGRQYNEQFF.

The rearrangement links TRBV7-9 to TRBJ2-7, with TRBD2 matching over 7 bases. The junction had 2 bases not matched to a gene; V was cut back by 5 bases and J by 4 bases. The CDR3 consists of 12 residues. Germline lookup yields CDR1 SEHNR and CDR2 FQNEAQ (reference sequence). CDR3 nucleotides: TGTGCCAGCAGCGTGGGAGGGTACGAGCAGTACTTC. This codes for CASSVGGYEQYF.